The next 5 T cell receptor beta chains were all read from a single sample in a study of T cell clones after liver transplantation. The assay was immunoSEQ multiplex PCR, and TCRdb's table has in-frame clones only and misses some. Here the sample spans 70,000 to 85,000 clones, 80% being singletons. The sample here was CD4+ T cells from blood, taken before liver transplant. Receptors originate from a human donor who received a liver transplant.

V is TRBV6-1 and J is TRBJ2-1; 11 bases fit TRBD1. The CDR3 has 14 amino acids. The ends lost 6 bases at V and 9 bases at J; junction bases unmatched: 7. In germline, CDR1 is MNHNS, CDR2 SASEGT. The CDR3 nucleotides read TGTGCCAGCAGGGCCTCCGGGACAGGGGGTGAGCAGTTCTTC. Translated, it gives CASRASGTGGEQFF.

With respect to this clone: Other DNA variants within this sample encode the same CDR3. This chain uses TRBV9 with TRBJ1-5; D remains ambiguous. V shed 2 bases and J shed 7 bases, with 10 bases lying between them. The CDR3 is 13 residues long. Per the germline V gene, CDR1 is SGDLS and CDR2 is YYNGEE. CDR3 residues: CASSVAERQPQHF. CDR3 DNA: TGTGCCAGCAGCGTCGCGGAGAGACAGCCCCAGCATTTT.

This chain uses TRBV28 with TRBJ2-6; 10 nucleotides agree with TRBD1. The length of the CDR3 is 19 residues. CDR1 and CDR2 (germline): MDHEN, SYDVKM. Trimming removed 7 bases from V and 0 bases from J; junction bases left unmatched: 12. CDR3 DNA: TGTGCCAGCACCGAAACCGGGACAGGGGTTATCTCTGGGGCCAACGTCCTGACTTTC. This encodes CASTETGTGVISGANVLTF.

The V and J genes are TRBV10-2 and TRBJ2-7; 11 nucleotides agree with TRBD2. V dropped 6 bases and J dropped 3; count of bases not matched to a gene: 1. The germline V gene has CDR1 WSHSY and CDR2 SAAADI. This CDR3 is built from 13 residues. The CDR3 is CASRGTSGYEQYF. In nucleotides, the CDR3 is TGCGCCAGCAGAGGGACTAGCGGCTACGAGCAGTACTTC.

The V and J genes are TRBV19 and TRBJ2-2; 9 bases are shared with TRBD1. The length of the CDR3 is 16 residues. Germline assignment: CDR1 LNHDA and CDR2 SQIVND (reference sequence). V trimming: 5 bases; J trimming: 5 bases; junction bases outside the gene matches: 9. The CDR3 sequence is CASSVRDRVLTGELFF. CDR3 bases: TGTGCCAGTAGTGTCCGGGACAGGGTTTTGACCGGGGAGCTGTTTTTT. The whole variable domain, filled in from reference TRBV19 and TRBJ2-2, reads DGGITQSPKYLFRKEGQNVTLSCEQNLNHDAMYWYRQDPGQGLRLIYYSQIVNDFQKGDIAEGYSVSREKKESFPLTVTSAQKNPTAFYLCASSVRDRVLTGELFFGEGSRLTVL.